A selection of T cell receptor beta chains follows, all from one sample in a study of early T cells in non-severe SARS-CoV-2 infection. TCRdb used MiXCR to reprocess the 5' RACE reads, holding one entry per CDR3 protein. The sample has 90,000 to 120,000 distinct CDR3 sequences; roughly 10% are singletons. What was sequenced was whole blood. The receptors come from an adult who was a healthcare worker with PCR-confirmed SARS-CoV-2 infection or an uninfected control (not recorded which). The CDR3 runs from the conserved cysteine through the conserved F or W. Fields, in order: J gene, V gene, D gene, clone size, CDR3 DNA, CDR3 protein. A D gene is named only where the DNA matches it firmly. Clone size is not always given. Where it is, it says once, few, many or a class for expanded clones.

TRBJ2-5 | TRBV2 | NA | many | TGTGCCAGCAACAGGCAAGAGACCCAGTACTTC | CASNRQETQYF
TRBJ2-7 | TRBV5-1 | TRBD2 | few | TGCGCCAGCAGCGGAACTAGCGGATTAACCTACGAGCAGTACTTC | CASSGTSGLTYEQYF
TRBJ2-5 | TRBV12-3/TRBV12-4 | NA | medium-sized | TGTGCCAGCAGTCCGCGGGGGACCCAGTACTTC | CASSPRGTQYF
TRBJ2-3 | TRBV2 | NA | few | TGTGCCAGCAGTGAGGGCTCACTACCCCGCACAGATACGCAGTATTTT | CASSEGSLPRTDTQYF
TRBJ2-5 | TRBV28 | NA | NA | TGTGCCAGCAGTTTTAGGGGGACCCAGTACTTC | CASSFRGTQYF
TRBJ2-5 | TRBV28 | NA | few | TGTGCCAGCAGTAACCTCAGGACCCAAGAGACCCAGTACTTC | CASSNLRTQETQYF
TRBJ1-1 | TRBV5-8 | NA | NA | TGTGCCAGCAGCTTGGGGGCAGGTAGAATGAACACTGAAGCTTTCTTT | CASSLGAGRMNTEAFF
TRBJ1-4 | TRBV30 | NA | many | TGTGCCTGGAGGAGGGATGAGGGGGAAAAACTGTTTTTT | CAWRRDEGEKLFF
TRBJ2-2 | TRBV30 | NA | NA | TGTGCCTGGAGTAGGGCTAGCGAGAGAGGCGGAGCCGGGGAGCTGTTTTTT | CAWSRASERGGAGELFF
TRBJ2-7 | TRBV20-1 | NA | NA | TGCAGTGCTAGATCCATTAGCGGAGACTACGAGCAGTACTTC | CSARSISGDYEQYF
TRBJ1-1 | TRBV7-8 | NA | many | TGTGCCAGCAGCTTATTCAGGACTACGAACACTGAAGCTTTCTTT | CASSLFRTTNTEAFF
TRBJ2-3 | TRBV4-2 | TRBD2 | many | TGTGCCAGCAGCCCAACGCCCAGCGGGAGTAGAACAGATACGCAGTATTTT | CASSPTPSGSRTDTQYF
TRBJ1-1 | TRBV13 | TRBD1 | few | TGTGCCAGCAGCTTAGGGACAGGGGGAAAGGCTTTCTTT | CASSLGTGGKAFF
TRBJ1-1 | TRBV18 | NA | many | TGTGCCAGCTCACCCGCCAGGGCGGGGACTGAAGCTTTCTTT | CASSPARAGTEAFF
TRBJ2-3 | TRBV9 | TRBD2 | many | TGTGCCAGCAGCCTTTTGGGCGGCGGGAGAAGCTCAGATACGCAGTATTTT | CASSLLGGGRSSDTQYF
TRBJ1-1 | TRBV7-8 | NA | many | TGTGCCAGCAGCTTAAAAGACGGTGTTGAAGCTTTCTTT | CASSLKDGVEAFF
TRBJ2-7 | TRBV6-1 | TRBD2 | few | TGTGCCAGCAGTGAATGGGCCCCTCCCCTAGCGGCCAGAAGCTGGAACGAGCAGTACTTC | CASSEWAPPLAARSWNEQYF
TRBJ2-7 | TRBV28 | NA | NA | TGTGCCAGCAGTTTATGGGAGGGCAAATACGAGCAGTACTTC | CASSLWEGKYEQYF
TRBJ2-3 | TRBV7-2 | NA | many | TGTGCCAGCAGCTTAAACGGCCGAGGAGATACGCAGTATTTT | CASSLNGRGDTQYF
TRBJ2-3 | TRBV12-3/TRBV12-4 | NA | NA | TGTGCCAGCAGTTTAACACACACAGATACGCAGTATTTT | CASSLTHTDTQYF
TRBJ1-1 | TRBV4-1 | NA | NA | TGCGCCAACAGCCAGCCCATGAACACTGAAGCTTTCTTT | CANSQPMNTEAFF
TRBJ2-1 | TRBV6-6 | NA | many | TGTGCCAGCAGCGCACAAAAACATTCCTACAATGAGCAGTTCTTC | CASSAQKHSYNEQFF
TRBJ1-5 | TRBV6-5 | NA | many | TGTGCCAGCAGCAGTAACATGGGTCAGCCCCAGCATTTT | CASSSNMGQPQHF
TRBJ2-1 | TRBV20-1 | NA | NA | TGCAGTGCTAGAGATCGGAGGGATGAGCAGTTCTTC | CSARDRRDEQFF
TRBJ2-2 | TRBV2 | TRBD1 | many | TGTGCCAGCGGGGGACAGGGGAGCGGGGAGCTGTTTTTT | CASGGQGSGELFF
TRBJ2-3 | TRBV3-1 | TRBD2 | NA | TGTGCCAGCAGGACTAGCGGGAGTGCAGATACGCAGTATTTT | CASRTSGSADTQYF
TRBJ2-1 | TRBV27 | TRBD2 | NA | TGTGCCAGCAGTATATCGGGACTAGCGGGAGTAGAGCAGTTCTTC | CASSISGLAGVEQFF
TRBJ2-7 | TRBV11-2 | NA | few | TGTGCCAGCAGCTTGCGTGGTCACGAGCAGTACTTC | CASSLRGHEQYF
TRBJ1-5 | TRBV10-3 | NA | NA | TGTGCCATCGGGCCAGTTAGCAATCAGCCCCAGCATTTT | CAIGPVSNQPQHF
TRBJ2-1 | TRBV5-6 | TRBD2 | few | TGTGCCAGTGGACTAGCGGGAGACAATGAGCAGTTCTTC | CASGLAGDNEQFF
TRBJ2-7 | TRBV7-9 | NA | NA | TGTGCCAGCAGCGTCGGACACTACGAGCAGTACTTC | CASSVGHYEQYF
TRBJ1-1 | TRBV27 | NA | few | TGTGCCAGTCAGGACCAAATGAACACTGAAGCTTTCTTT | CASQDQMNTEAFF
TRBJ1-3 | TRBV6-1 | NA | many | TGTGCCAGCAGTGAAGCGAACTCTGGAAACACCATATATTTT | CASSEANSGNTIYF
TRBJ2-2 | TRBV2 | NA | NA | TGTGCCAGCAGTGGAGCGACTGGCAGTCGGGGCGGGGAGCTGTTTTTT | CASSGATGSRGGELFF
TRBJ2-1 | TRBV29-1 | NA | many | TGCAGCGTTGACAAACACGGGATAGGTGAGCAGTTCTTC | CSVDKHGIGEQFF
TRBJ2-3 | TRBV7-9 | NA | NA | TGTGCCAGCAGAACCGGAGGGCCGGCCACAGATACGCAGTATTTT | CASRTGGPATDTQYF
TRBJ2-5 | TRBV5-4 | NA | few | TGTGCCAGCCGGGCCTGGGGGGCTATCTTAGAGACCCAGTACTTC | CASRAWGAILETQYF
TRBJ2-1 | TRBV19 | NA | many | TGTGCCAGTAAATCGACCATGGACAATGAGCAGTTCTTC | CASKSTMDNEQFF
TRBJ2-1 | TRBV11-2 | TRBD2 | few | TGTGCCAGCAGCTTAGTCCGGACTAGCGGGAGCAATGAGCAGTTCTTC | CASSLVRTSGSNEQFF
TRBJ1-1 | TRBV5-1 | NA | few | TGCGCCAGCAGCTTGGGATGGGGCAACACTGAAGCTTTCTTT | CASSLGWGNTEAFF
TRBJ2-7 | TRBV28 | NA | NA | TGTGCCATACAGGCACCCACGGGCTACGAGCAGTACTTC | CAIQAPTGYEQYF
TRBJ2-1 | TRBV20-1 | NA | many | TGCAGTGCTAGACTGCTCAACAATGAGCAGTTCTTC | CSARLLNNEQFF
TRBJ1-4 | TRBV11-2 | NA | NA | TGTGCCAGCAGCTTAAGGTTAACAACAACTAATGAAAAACTGTTTTTT | CASSLRLTTTNEKLFF
TRBJ2-7 | TRBV5-1 | NA | many | TGCGCCAGCAGAAGGCGTCAGGGGAAGTTTGGCGAGCAGTACTTC | CASRRRQGKFGEQYF
TRBJ2-1 | TRBV7-6 | NA | NA | TGTGCCAGCAGCCCCCTCAGCCGGGGCCCTTACAATGAGCAGTTCTTC | CASSPLSRGPYNEQFF
TRBJ1-2 | TRBV9 | NA | NA | TGTGCCAGCAGCGTAGGAGTGGGCCCCCTCTATGGCTACACCTTC | CASSVGVGPLYGYTF
TRBJ2-1 | TRBV12-3/TRBV12-4 | NA | many | TGTGCCAGCAGTCTCGGGACCTCTAATGAGCAGTTCTTC | CASSLGTSNEQFF
TRBJ2-7 | TRBV28 | TRBD1 | many | TGTGCCAGCAGTTCCACGGACAGGGCGCTCTACGAGCAGTACTTC | CASSSTDRALYEQYF
TRBJ2-1 | TRBV28 | TRBD2 | few | TGTGCCAGCAGTTCCCTTTTACCGGGACTAGGTAGCGGCAATGAGCAGTTCTTC | CASSSLLPGLGSGNEQFF
TRBJ2-2 | TRBV5-6 | NA | NA | TGTGCCAGCAGTAAGACCGGGGAGCTGTTTTTT | CASSKTGELFF
TRBJ1-5 | TRBV28 | NA | many | TGTGCCAGCAGTTCCCATAACAGGGCGATGGGGCCCCAGCATTTT | CASSSHNRAMGPQHF
TRBJ2-3 | TRBV20-1 | TRBD2 | many | TGCAGTGCTAGAGGGGGAGGGGCTAGCACAGATACGCAGTATTTT | CSARGGGASTDTQYF
TRBJ2-1 | TRBV6-2/TRBV6-3 | NA | NA | TGTGCCAGCAGTTTCCGACTAGTTTACAATGAGCAGTTCTTC | CASSFRLVYNEQFF
TRBJ2-3 | TRBV5-1 | NA | once | TGCGCCAGCAGCCCGATGACGGCAAGCACAGATACGCAGTATTTT | CASSPMTASTDTQYF
TRBJ2-7 | TRBV5-5 | NA | few | TGTGCCAGCAGCTTCACCTTATCGGGCGAGCAGTACTTC | CASSFTLSGEQYF
TRBJ2-1 | TRBV3-1 | TRBD2 | few | TGTGCCAGCAGCCAAATAGCGGGAGTAAATGAGCAGTTCTTC | CASSQIAGVNEQFF
TRBJ2-1 | TRBV29-1 | NA | many | TGCAGCGTTGAAGAGTTCAGATCGGAGTTCTTC | CSVEEFRSEFF
TRBJ2-4 | TRBV7-9 | NA | few | TGTGCCAGCAGCTTAGCGGGGATAGCCAAAAACATTCAGTACTTC | CASSLAGIAKNIQYF